This TCR beta chain was found in a study of immune heterogeneity within non-small cell lung tumors. Each sample used about 650 ng of genomic DNA from bulk tumor tissue. Surgical sampling yielded several biopsies per primary tumor (spaced far apart). The study cohort was described as untreated, and its members had newly diagnosed non-small cell lung cancer. They went on to have curative surgery. Multiplex PCR with 32 V and 13 J primers amplified TCR beta CDR3. TCRdb redid the calling of the multiplex PCR reads with MiXCR, one entry per CDR3 protein. The sample contains thousands of distinct CDR3 sequences, more than 20% of which appear only once. Trimming cost V 5 bases and J 5 bases; bases outside gene matches: 6. This CDR3 contains 14 residues. Per germline, CDR1 SGHAT and CDR2 FQDESV (reference sequence).

The sequence came from a man aged 55-75 years with non-small cell lung cancer. This chain joins TRBV11-1 and TRBJ2-4, with 7 bases aligning to TRBD1. Material: lung tumor tissue. CDR3 loop: CASSRTGTENIQYF. The CDR3 DNA follows: TGTGCCAGCAGCCGAACGGGGACAGAAAACATTCAGTACTTC.